Presented here are 15 T cell receptor beta chains from one specimen sequenced in a study of T cell responses to AZD1222 COVID-19 vaccine. Generated by immunoSEQ multiplex PCR, the TCRdb table keeps only in-frame clones and is missing some. Here the sample spans about 140,000 clones, about 90% being singletons. Source: peripheral blood, taken on day 0 of AZD1222 vaccination. These receptors were collected from an adult in good health.

This CDR3 is CASTERDNSPLHF. In DNA form, the CDR3 reads TGTGCCAGCACGGAAAGGGATAATTCACCCCTCCACTTT. This rearrangement joins TRBV6-5 to TRBJ1-6; D is unclear. Deletions cut 7 bases from V and 5 bases from J, with 9 bases between. Germline V gene lookup returns CDR1 MNHEY and CDR2 SVGAGI. The CDR3 has 13 amino acids.

The chain is built from TRBV6-2 or TRBV6-3 and TRBJ2-1, with D uncertain. The CDR3 has 14 amino acids. Trimming pared 4 bases from V and 1 base from J, leaving 8 bases between. In germline, CDR1 is MNHEY, CDR2 SVGEGT. In nucleotides, the CDR3 is TGTGCCAGCAGTTGGCCTGGTTCCTACAATGAGCAGTTCTTC. It translates to CASSWPGSYNEQFF.

The CDR3 loop reads CASSRLVAPYEQYF. In nucleotides, the CDR3 is TGTGCCAGCAGCAGACTAGTGGCCCCCTACGAGCAGTACTTC. This chain joins TRBV28 and TRBJ2-7; possibly TRBD2 for D (6 bases). The germline V gene encodes CDR1 MDHEN and CDR2 SYDVKM. The CDR3 runs 14 residues. Deletions cut 6 bases from V and 2 bases from J, with 14 bases between.

The CDR3 here is CASSLGDLYGYTF. The CDR3 DNA reads as TGTGCCAGCAGCTTGGGAGACCTATATGGCTACACCTTC. The chain joins TRBV11-1 to TRBJ1-2; D gene unclear. The CDR3 is made up of 13 amino acids. Between the trimmed V and J ends, which lost 3 bases and 5 bases, there was a span of 10 bases. Germline V CDR1 and CDR2: SGHAT, FQDESV (reference sequence).

This rearrangement joins TRBV30 to TRBJ1-1, with D unresolved. The CDR3 runs to 11 residues. Between the trimmed V and J ends, which lost 4 bases and 9 bases, there was a span of 12 bases. Germline CDR1 GTSNPN, CDR2 SVGIG (reference sequence). The CDR3 reads CAWIPLGKAFF. The DNA of the CDR3 is TGTGCCTGGATTCCGCTCGGAAAAGCTTTCTTT.

The rearrangement uses TRBV11-2 and TRBJ1-3; D is perhaps TRBD1 (6 bases). V shed 4 bases and J shed 0 bases, with 13 bases lying between them. This CDR3 has 16 amino acids. Germline CDR1 is SGHAT and CDR2 is FQNNGV. As DNA, the CDR3 is TGTGCCAGCAGCTCTCTACAGGGCAGCTCTGGAAACACCATATATTTT. Translation: CASSSLQGSSGNTIYF.

As regards this clone: Other DNA sequences in this specimen translate into the identical CDR3. Here the CDR3 reads CASSSTGGNTEAFF. In DNA, the CDR3 is TGCGCCAGCAGCTCAACGGGGGGAAACACTGAAGCTTTCTTT. This sequence joins TRBV5-1 and TRBJ1-1; TRBD1 might be the D (5 bases). Trimming shortened V by 3 bases and J by 2 bases, and 11 bases separated the two germline ends. Germline CDR1 SGHRS, CDR2 YFSETQ. There are 14 residues in the CDR3.

This chain connects TRBV5-4 to TRBJ2-5; 10 bases fit TRBD1. Unmatched junction bases numbered 10, after V lost 3 bases and J lost 5 bases. The CDR3 has 16 residues. Germline V gene data show CDR1 as SGHNT and CDR2 as YYREEE (reference sequence). The CDR3, as DNA: TGTGCCAGCAGCTGGACGTCGACAGGGGGCGGCGAGACCCAGTACTTC. It is translated as CASSWTSTGGGETQYF.

V gene TRBV2 combines with J gene TRBJ2-7, with 8 nucleotides matching TRBD2. The ends lost 0 bases at V and 6 bases at J; junction bases unmatched: 1. Germline assignment: CDR1 SNHLY and CDR2 FYNNEI. The length of the CDR3 is 13 residues. CDR3 in DNA: TGTGCCAGCAGTGAAGCCCGGGGGGGCGAGCAGTACTTC. It specifies CASSEARGGEQYF.

This chain links TRBV28 with TRBJ2-7, with TRBD2 matching over 8 bases. V lost 7 bases and J lost 0; bases outside the gene matches: 8. Per germline, CDR1 MDHEN and CDR2 SYDVKM. The CDR3 spans 15 residues. The CDR3, as DNA: TGTGCCAGCAAGGGAGAACTAGCGGTCTCCTACGAGCAGTACTTC. Its translation is CASKGELAVSYEQYF.

The chain employs TRBV7-9 and TRBJ1-6; the D is unclear. The ends were cut back, 5 bases at V and 10 bases at J, with 12 bases in the middle. Germline CDR1 and CDR2: SEHNR and FQNEAQ (reference sequence). The CDR3 is made up of 13 amino acids. The CDR3: CASSGLVGSPLHF. The CDR3 DNA reads TGTGCCAGCAGCGGACTAGTGGGGTCACCCCTCCACTTT.

The CDR3 loop is CASSAKSTQYF. The CDR3 bases are TGTGCCAGCAGCGCTAAGTCAACCCAGTACTTC. This chain connects TRBV3-1 (or the pseudogene TRBV3-2) to TRBJ2-5; D is unclear. Germline V gene lookup returns CDR1 LGHDT and CDR2 YNNKEL (reference sequence). This CDR3 region has 11 residues. The V and J ends lost 5 bases and 8 bases respectively, with 9 bases between them.

The chain carries TRBV27 and TRBJ1-5, with D maybe TRBD1 (5 bases). The CDR3 length is 14 residues. V was pared by 7 bases and J by 4 bases, with 14 bases between. Looked up from germline, CDR1 is MNHEY and CDR2 is SMNVEV (reference sequence). The CDR3 coding sequence is TGTGCCAGCAAACTTCTGGGGGGTAATCAGCCCCAGCATTTT. Its protein is CASKLLGGNQPQHF.

The rearrangement uses TRBV11-2 and TRBJ2-2; possible D gene TRBD2, 5 bases. This CDR3 is 14 amino acids long. Germline lookup yields CDR1 SGHAT and CDR2 FQNNGV. With 1 base removed from V and 5 bases from J, the gap between germline ends came to 8 bases. CDR3 protein: CASSLGGGTGELFF. The CDR3 DNA is TGTGCCAGCAGCTTAGGAGGAGGTACCGGGGAGCTGTTTTTT.

V is TRBV18 and J is TRBJ1-1, with D possibly matching TRBD1 (6 bases). Germline V lookup: CDR1 KGHSH, CDR2 LQKENI. V dropped 0 bases and J dropped 1 base, with 18 bases sitting between them. CDR3 size: 18 residues. The CDR3 region has the DNA TGTGCCAGCTCACCACCGGGCAGGGGACTTATCCAGAACACTGAAGCTTTCTTT. It translates to CASSPPGRGLIQNTEAFF. The full variable domain, its missing parts supplied by reference TRBV18 and TRBJ1-1, is NAGVMQNPRHLVRRRGQEARLRCSPMKGHSHVYWYRQLPEEGLKFMVYLQKENIIDESGMPKERFSAEFPKEGPSILRIQQVVRGDSAAYFCASSPPGRGLIQNTEAFFGQGTRLTVV.